The clone carrying this TCR beta chain was counted ten times or more. Its target is not known. This sample was included in a study of T cells in Graves' hyperthyroidism and ophthalmopathy. Findings and caveats of the study: Most thyroid clonotypes expanded above 0.001 appeared in blood too.

Using RNA transcripts as the source, TCR beta CDR3 regions were amplified. The TCR CDR3 was amplified in a first-round RT-PCR using the HTBI primer set. TCRdb recomputed calls from the multiplex PCR reads with MiXCR, one row per CDR3 protein. This sample has hundreds of thousands of distinct CDR3 sequences, with around 13% found just once. The CDR3 totals 14 residues. CDR1 and CDR2 from the germline V gene are MDHEN and SYDVKM. V lost 7 bases and J lost 1, with 13 bases in between. The sample consisted of blood. V usage is TRBV28 and J usage is TRBJ2-5; D may be TRBD1 (5 bases). The receptor comes from a woman under 30 with Graves' hyperthyroidism. CDR3 nucleotide sequence: TGTGCCAGCAATGGGGCACTCCTCCAAGAGACCCAGTACTTC. Its translation: CASNGALLQETQYF.